The present T cell receptor (beta chain) was sequenced within a study of OX40 agonist ivuxolimab in advanced cancers. Germline V gene sequence: CDR1 SGHRS, CDR2 YFSETQ. Trimming removed 4 bases at V and 2 bases at J, with 17 bases between. The CDR3 runs 16 residues. TCRdb's table, derived via immunoSEQ multiplex PCR, lists solely in-frame clones and lacks some. This table has 60,000 to 85,000 clones, just under 90% appearing once. The study's findings and limits: The mean number of expanded clones was higher in CD8+ T cells than in CD4+.

Note on this clone: Antigen specificity is unknown.

The clonotype was recovered from an adult with an advanced solid tumor such as melanoma, head and neck, liver or kidney cancer. The material sequenced was CD4+ or CD8+ T cells sorted from blood, taken in a trial of the OX40 agonist ivuxolimab. The chain links TRBV5-1 to TRBJ2-3; possibly TRBD1 for D (5 bases). As DNA, the CDR3 is TGCGCCAGCAGCCCAGCAGGGTCCCTCTCCACAGATACGCAGTATTTT. It codes for CASSPAGSLSTDTQYF. The full variable domain, its missing parts supplied by reference TRBV5-1 and TRBJ2-3, is KAGVTQTPRYLIKTRGQQVTLSCSPISGHRSVSWYQQTPGQGLQFLFEYFSETQRNKGNFPGRFSGRQFSNSRSEMNVSTLELGDSALYLCASSPAGSLSTDTQYFGPGTRLTVL.